This T cell receptor beta chain is drawn from a study of early T cells in non-severe SARS-CoV-2 infection. On the study more broadly: Alpha and beta chains were unpaired, from unsorted whole-blood bulk RNA.

One entry per CDR3 protein, called by TCRdb with MiXCR from the 5' RACE reads. The sample gives some 67,000 distinct CDR3 sequences, approximately 14% of which show up once; over 12% is in the top ten. Per the germline V gene, CDR1 is SGHRS and CDR2 is YFSETQ. V dropped 3 bases and J dropped 6 bases, with 13 bases sitting between them. There are 14 residues in the CDR3. Sequences were obtained from whole blood. This TCR came from an adult who was a healthcare worker with PCR-confirmed SARS-CoV-2 infection or an uninfected control (not recorded which). The rearrangement uses TRBV5-1 and TRBJ2-1, with D perhaps TRBD1 (6 bases). The CDR3 DNA sequence: TGCGCCAGCAGCTCTCTAACGACAGGCAATGAGCAGTTCTTC. Protein: CASSSLTTGNEQFF.